A selection of T cell receptor beta chains follows, all from one sample in a study of blood T cell repertoires in COVID-19. The method was immunoSEQ multiplex PCR; TCRdb's version includes in-frame clones alone and lacks a portion of them. Here the sample spans around 400,000 clones, approximately 89% being singletons. Input material: peripheral blood. Receptor source: a woman aged 55-70 years with COVID-19, enrolled during active disease. Both conserved end residues are part of each CDR3. A D gene is named only where the DNA matches it firmly. The size entry is marked missing in some rows and otherwise reads once, few, many or a size class.

D gene,J gene,V gene,clone size,CDR3 DNA,CDR3 protein
TRBD1,TRBJ2-7,TRBV6-5,NA,TGTGCCAGCAGTTCCCTCTCCGGGACAGGGGACTACGAGCAGTACTTC,CASSSLSGTGDYEQYF
TRBD2,TRBJ2-3,TRBV6-2/TRBV6-3,NA,TGTGCCAGCAGTCCCCTAGCGGGGGCCCGCACAGATACGCAGTATTTT,CASSPLAGARTDTQYF
TRBD1,TRBJ2-7,TRBV7-8,NA,TGTGCCAGCAGCTTCTTTGACAGGGGGCCTTACGAGCAGTACTTC,CASSFFDRGPYEQYF
NA,TRBJ2-5,TRBV15,NA,TGTGCCACCAGCAGAGATAACAGCCACCAAGAGACCCAGTACTTC,CATSRDNSHQETQYF
NA,TRBJ1-1,TRBV29-1,NA,TGCAGCGTTGCTAGCACTGGAGGGTTGACTGAAGCTTTCTTT,CSVASTGGLTEAFF
NA,TRBJ2-5,TRBV20-1,NA,TGCAGTGCTAGTATCGTGGAGACCCAGTACTTC,CSASIVETQYF
TRBD1,TRBJ1-2,TRBV14,NA,TGTGCCAGCAGCCGATTGGGACAGACTTTCTATGGCTACACCTTC,CASSRLGQTFYGYTF
TRBD2,TRBJ2-1,TRBV3-1/TRBV3-2,NA,TGTGCCAGCAGCCGGACTAGCGGGGCTTACAATGAGCAGTTCTTC,CASSRTSGAYNEQFF
TRBD1,TRBJ2-1,TRBV11-2,NA,TGTGCCAGCAGCCTCCGGGACAGGGGGTACAATGAGCAGTTCTTC,CASSLRDRGYNEQFF
NA,TRBJ1-1,TRBV6-6,NA,TGTGCCAGCAGCCTAGGCGTGCATTCGAACACTGAAGCTTTCTTT,CASSLGVHSNTEAFF
TRBD1,TRBJ1-2,TRBV9,few,TGTGCCAGCAGCTCGGACAGGCATGGCTACACCTTC,CASSSDRHGYTF
NA,TRBJ2-1,TRBV2,NA,TGTGCCGGGGGACTCTACAATGAGCAGTTCTTC,CAGGLYNEQFF
NA,TRBJ1-1,TRBV7-3,NA,TGTGCCAGCAGCTTAAATTCGGGGAACACTGAAGCTTTCTTT,CASSLNSGNTEAFF